This T cell receptor beta chain was sequenced for a study of T cells expressing NK-cell markers (dated by TCRdb to the early 2020s). Study-level background: TCR beta-chain repertoires were profiled in sorted CD3+CD56+NKG2C+, CD3+CD56+NKG2C- and CD3+CD56-NKG2C+ T-cell subsets from several donors. The eight sequenced donors were randomly selected healthy volunteers, three men and five women. The libraries were sequenced on Illumina HiSeq 2000/2500, MiSeq or NextSeq, producing 2 x 150 bp reads. Among the eight sequenced donors, only one was HCMV-seronegative, while the other seven were HCMV-seropositive. Paper-wide results and their limitations: In 6 or 7 donors, the dominant CD3+CD56+NKG2C+ clonotypes ranked among the top 10 CD8+ clonotypes, making up 1.0-7.0% of CD8+ T cells. Those dominant clonotypes were again the most abundant among CD3+CD56-NKG2C+ cells in several donors, at about 28.3-60.1%. Whether the expanded NKG2C-expressing T cell clones were specific for HCMV antigens remained unclear.

A commercial ELISA kit detecting HCMV-specific IgG in serum was used to determine HCMV serostatus. Peripheral blood mononuclear cells were isolated from blood by Ficoll density gradient centrifugation. Spanning cysteine to phenylalanine, the CDR3 consists of 15 amino acids. A DNA sequence was not provided. The CDR1 and CDR2 encoded by the germline V gene are MDHEN and SYDVKM. With regard to this clonotype: Its specific antigen is unknown.

The run used an Illumina HiSeq 2000. TCR beta cDNA libraries were made by 5'RACE template switching that added a universal primer site and unique molecular identifiers. Synthesis of cDNA was primed from the TCR beta constant segment and was followed by two consecutive PCR amplification steps. Under the source paper's analysis protocol: Reads were demultiplexed and grouped by UMI with MIGEC, and clonotypes were assembled and quantified with MiTCR. To remove erroneous sequences, TCR cDNA sequences were retained only when supported by two or more reads. The tcR package was used for downstream repertoire analysis, and clonotypes were matched across fractions by CDR3 nucleotide sequence plus V segment. VDJmatch was used to annotate antigen specificity against VDJdb, with one amino acid substitution in CDR3 allowed. TCRdb reprocessed the public reads and reports one entry per CDR3 protein sequence, without DNA. TCRdb's processing, not the authors', yielded these V and J calls. The sample's clone listing holds roughly 390,000 distinct CDR3 sequences. The top ten constitute around 4.9% of the sample.

The sample taken for sequencing was blood T cells: a sorted CD56 or NKG2C T cell subset, CD4+ or CD8+ T cells, or bulk PBMC T cells (not recorded which). The TCR was taken from a man aged 18-70 years in good health. This receptor chain uses TRBV28 and TRBJ1-2; TCRdb indicates TRBD1, and absent DNA this call remains unverified. The CDR3 in this case is CASSPLGTGESGYTF.